The sequence of this T cell receptor (beta chain) was determined in a study of regulatory T cells in long-lasting Graves disease. Germline values: CDR1 SGHRS, CDR2 YFSETQ. CDR3 length: 15 residues. The V segment lost 0 bases and the J segment 9 bases; nucleotides outside the gene matches: 8. Time point of the sample: newly diagnosed GD, antithyroid drugs for less than 3 months. From PBMCs, RNA was extracted and then used to make the TCR library. This clonotype was observed at least ten times. Relying on iRepertoire HTBI primers and Arm-PCR of CDR3 regions, the team built TCR beta libraries. In TCRdb, the multiplex PCR reads were re-called with MiXCR into one record per CDR3 protein. The repertoire holds around 250,000 distinct CDR3 sequences, with 20% as singletons.

The sample consisted of peripheral blood mononuclear cells (PBMCs), taken at new diagnosis, from a patient treated with antithyroid drugs. The rearrangement joins TRBV5-1 to TRBJ2-1; 8 positions match TRBD2. This TCR came from a female donor with Graves disease. The CDR3 DNA reads TGCGCCAGCAGCTTGGGAACAGCGGGGGCGGTTGAGCAGTTCTTC. Protein sequence: CASSLGTAGAVEQFF.